This T cell receptor beta chain was recorded in a study of blood T cell repertoires in COVID-19. In the study overall: Acute and convalescent COVID-19 specimens originated in the United States, Italy and Spain.

This CDR3 has 16 residues. The germline V gene has CDR1 MNHNS and CDR2 SASEGT. With V trimmed by 4 bases and J by 0 bases, 8 bases remained unmatched. This clone showed up just a few times. Recruitment covered 25 or so US areas and drew participants whose ages spanned roughly 18 to 95 years. Clinical history reported by participants formed the basis on which cohorts were assigned. The data were produced by immunoSEQ multiplex PCR, yet TCRdb's version contains in-frame clones alone and is incomplete. The sample includes roughly 150,000 clones, 75% to 90% of them seen just once. This receptor was taken from a woman aged 55-69 years who had recovered from COVID-19. Sequences were obtained from PBMCs or T cells enriched from blood (not recorded which). The rearrangement links TRBV6-1 to TRBJ1-2; the match to TRBD1 covers 7 bases. The CDR3 DNA follows: TGTGCCAGCAGTGTTTCATGGGGACAGACTAACTATGGCTACACCTTC. Protein: CASSVSWGQTNYGYTF.